Sequencing of this T cell receptor beta chain was carried out in a study of T-cell reconstitution after alpha-beta-depleted transplantation in children. Findings and caveats of the study: A year post-transplant, T-cell counts and diversity derived mostly from newly produced T cells.

V lost 5 bases and J lost 4, with 9 bases in between. This CDR3 comprises 11 residues. CDR1 and CDR2 from the germline V gene are SQVTM and ANQGSEA. As to this clonotype: Its antigen is currently unknown.

This sample's TCRbeta library carried unique molecular identifier barcodes. TCRdb processed the PCR reads anew with MiXCR; each CDR3 protein has one entry. The table records about 830,000 distinct CDR3 sequences, around 15% of them present only once. V usage is TRBV29-1 and J usage is TRBJ2-7; D remains ambiguous. This TCR derives from a male patient aged 10 to 17 who had a stem cell transplant for acute lymphoblastic leukemia, so the T cells may come from the graft donor. Sequenced here: PBMCs, mostly from graft donor cells, sampled 360 days after TCRalphabeta/CD19-depleted stem cell transplant. In DNA, the CDR3 is TGCAGCGTTCCCTGGGGTTACGAGCAGTACTTC. Protein product: CSVPWGYEQYF.